The clone carrying this T cell receptor (beta chain) was seen a few times. The sample belongs to a study of blood T cell repertoires in COVID-19. Study background: PBMCs, B-cell-depleted T cells, or T cells were the source of the cDNA or gDNA that made up the material.

The germline CDR1 and CDR2 sequences are LGHDT and YNNKEL (reference sequence). The CDR3 runs 13 residues. Germline trimming cut 7 bases from V and 2 bases from J; bases unmatched to any gene: 3. Some clones are missing from TCRdb's copy, which holds only in-frame ones; the method was immunoSEQ multiplex PCR. The sample contains over 130,000 clones, 75% to 80% of which appear only once. The genes are TRBV3-1 (or the pseudogene TRBV3-2) and TRBJ2-5; 8 bases are shared with TRBD2. Material: peripheral blood. The source of this sequence is a woman in her 50s with active or convalescent COVID-19. The CDR3 region is CASNVAGQETQYF. The DNA for the CDR3 is TGTGCCAGCAATGTAGCGGGGCAAGAGACCCAGTACTTC.